A single sample gave rise to the 5 T cell receptor beta chains below, sequenced in a study of T cell changes during pregnancy in multiple sclerosis. Using immunoSEQ multiplex PCR, the repertoire was profiled, and TCRdb retains in-frame clones only, with some absent. The sample includes about 70,000 clones, 85% to 95% seen only once; the top ten take around 0.3%. Sample: CD4+ T cells from peripheral blood mononuclear cells, taken after pregnancy. The receptors shown here come from a female donor with multiple sclerosis, enrolled in a pregnancy study.

This clone came up a few times. The chain employs TRBV7-9 and TRBJ1-1; no clear D. The V end lost 5 bases, the J end lost 0 bases, and 4 bases lay between the germline ends. Germline CDR1 and CDR2: SEHNR and FQNEAQ (reference sequence). The CDR3 totals 12 residues. CDR3 residues: CASSNLNTEAFF. The CDR3 region has the DNA TGTGCCAGCAGCAACTTGAACACTGAAGCTTTCTTT.

A word on this clone: An end of the junction differs from the germline gene, which may be a read error. The gene calls are TRBV7-9 and TRBJ1-1; 7 bases fit TRBD1. CDR3 size: 14 residues. In germline, CDR1 is SEHNR, CDR2 FQNEAQ (reference sequence). Here the CDR3 reads CASSHTTGTAEAFF. The CDR3 DNA reads TGTGCCAGCAGCCACACCACCGGGACAGCTGAGGCTTTCTTT.

This clone was observed a handful of times. V and J are TRBV30 and TRBJ2-3; the D is unclear. In germline, CDR1 is GTSNPN, CDR2 SVGIG (reference sequence). This CDR3 comprises 12 residues. V lost 2 bases and J 4 bases, leaving 7 bases between the germline ends. CDR3 in amino acids: CAWSTDADTQYF. The DNA of the CDR3 is TGTGCCTGGAGTACAGACGCAGATACGCAGTATTTT.

The chain is built from TRBV30 and TRBJ1-5, with TRBD1 matching 9 bases. This CDR3 is 15 amino acids long. V lost 3 bases to trimming and J lost 5 bases; unmatched junction nucleotides: 8. From germline, CDR1 is GTSNPN and CDR2 SVGIG (reference sequence). CDR3 in DNA: TGTGCCTGGAGCGAAAAATACAGGGGGCATCAGCCCCAGCATTTT. Its translation is CAWSEKYRGHQPQHF.

The table lists this clone with a few counts. The gene calls are TRBV15 and TRBJ2-7, with 8 bases matching TRBD1. Germline CDR1 and CDR2: LNHNV and YYDKDF (reference sequence). The CDR3 length is 15 residues. V dropped 6 bases and J dropped 0; count of bases not matched to a gene: 7. DNA of the CDR3: TGTGCCACCAGAAAAAACAGGGGGAACTCCTACGAGCAGTACTTC. Its translation is CATRKNRGNSYEQYF.